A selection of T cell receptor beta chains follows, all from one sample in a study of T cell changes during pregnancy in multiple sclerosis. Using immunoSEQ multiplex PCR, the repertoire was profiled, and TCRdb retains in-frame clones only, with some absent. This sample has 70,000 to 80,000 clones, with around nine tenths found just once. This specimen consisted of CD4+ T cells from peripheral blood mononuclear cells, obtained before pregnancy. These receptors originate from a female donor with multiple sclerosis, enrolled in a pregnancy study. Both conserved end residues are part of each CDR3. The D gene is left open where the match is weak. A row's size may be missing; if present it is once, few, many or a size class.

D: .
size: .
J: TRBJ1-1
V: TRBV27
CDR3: CASRTWDKIEAFF
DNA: TGTGCCAGCAGGACCTGGGACAAAATAGAAGCTTTCTTT

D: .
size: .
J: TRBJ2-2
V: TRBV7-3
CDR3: CASRRQGYTGELFF
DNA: TGTGCCTCTCGTAGGCAGGGGTACACCGGGGAGCTGTTTTTT

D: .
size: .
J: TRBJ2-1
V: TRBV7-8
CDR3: CASSLGAGLPYNEQFF
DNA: TGTGCCAGCAGCTTAGGGGCGGGGCTACCCTACAATGAGCAGTTCTTC

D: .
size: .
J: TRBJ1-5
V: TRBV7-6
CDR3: CASSLGAGQPQHF
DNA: TGTGCCAGCAGCTTAGGCGCAGGGCAGCCCCAGCATTTT

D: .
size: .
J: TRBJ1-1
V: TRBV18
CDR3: CASSPVAAEAFF
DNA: TGTGCCAGCTCACCGGTGGCCGCAGAAGCTTTCTTT

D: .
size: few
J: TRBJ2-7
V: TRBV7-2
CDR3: CASSPHRAGSSYEQYF
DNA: TGTGCCAGCAGCCCCCATCGGGCCGGGAGCTCCTACGAGCAGTACTTC

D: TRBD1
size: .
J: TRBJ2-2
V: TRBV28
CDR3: CASSPGDRVLTGELFF
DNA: TGTGCCAGCAGTCCCGGGGACAGGGTTTTGACCGGGGAGCTGTTTTTT

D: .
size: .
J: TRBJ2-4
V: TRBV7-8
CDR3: CASTEEGNIQYF
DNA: TGTGCCAGCACCGAGGAGGGGAACATTCAGTACTTC

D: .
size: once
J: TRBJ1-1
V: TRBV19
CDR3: CASMGVRRMGEMNTEAFF
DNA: TGTGCCAGTATGGGCGTAAGAAGGATGGGAGAAATGAACACTGAAGCTTTCTTT

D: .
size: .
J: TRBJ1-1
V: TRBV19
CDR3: CASSPPQGRENTEAFF
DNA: TGTGCCAGTAGTCCGCCTCAGGGAAGGGAGAACACTGAAGCTTTCTTT

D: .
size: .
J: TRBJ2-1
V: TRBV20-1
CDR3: CSAIEVRQFF
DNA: TGCAGTGCCATAGAAGTTCGGCAGTTCTTC

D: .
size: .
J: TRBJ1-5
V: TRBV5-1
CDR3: CASSLSGGGNQPQHF
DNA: TGCGCCAGCAGCTTGTCCGGAGGAGGCAATCAGCCCCAGCATTTT

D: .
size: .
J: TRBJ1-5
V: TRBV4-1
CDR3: CASSQEIGANQPQHF
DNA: TGCGCCAGCAGCCAAGAAATAGGGGCCAATCAGCCCCAGCATTTT

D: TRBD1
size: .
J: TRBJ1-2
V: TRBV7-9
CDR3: CASSLAQGANYGYTF
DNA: TGTGCCAGCAGCTTAGCGCAGGGGGCTAACTATGGCTACACCTTC

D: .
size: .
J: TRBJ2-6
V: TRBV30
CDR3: CAWSSGDHSGANVLTF
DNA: TGTGCCTGGAGCTCAGGGGACCACTCTGGGGCCAACGTCCTGACTTTC

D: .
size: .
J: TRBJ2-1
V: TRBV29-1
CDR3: CSVVNRAYNEQFF
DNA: TGCAGCGTTGTGAACAGGGCCTACAATGAGCAGTTCTTC

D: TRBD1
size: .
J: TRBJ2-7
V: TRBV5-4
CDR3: CASSWRTGVEQYF
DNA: TGTGCCAGCAGCTGGAGGACAGGGGTAGAGCAGTACTTC

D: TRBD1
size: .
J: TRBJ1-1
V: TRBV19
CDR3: CASLRSGTGITEAFF
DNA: TGTGCCAGCCTACGTTCCGGGACAGGGATCACTGAAGCTTTCTTT

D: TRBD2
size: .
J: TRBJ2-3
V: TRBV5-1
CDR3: CASSPGLAGGLSVNTDTQYF
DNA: TGCGCCAGCAGCCCGGGACTAGCGGGGGGGCTGTCAGTAAACACAGATACGCAGTATTTT

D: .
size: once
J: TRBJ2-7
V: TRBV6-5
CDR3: CASSYSSSPIGEQYF
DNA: TGTGCCAGCAGTTACTCGAGCTCACCTATTGGCGAGCAGTACTTC

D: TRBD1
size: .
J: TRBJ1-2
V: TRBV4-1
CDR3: CASNQGPGGAYGYTF
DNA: TGCGCCAGCAACCAAGGGCCAGGGGGAGCCTATGGCTACACCTTC

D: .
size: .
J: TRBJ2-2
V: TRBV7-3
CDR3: CASSLTGGQDGELFF
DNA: TGTGCCAGCAGCTTAACGGGGGGGCAGGACGGGGAGCTGTTTTTT

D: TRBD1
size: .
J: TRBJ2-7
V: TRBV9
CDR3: CASSVGDRLYEQYF
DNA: TGTGCCAGCAGCGTAGGGGACAGGTTATACGAGCAGTACTTC

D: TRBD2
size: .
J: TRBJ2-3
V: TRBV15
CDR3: CATSRGGGGVQQYF
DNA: TGTGCCACCAGCAGAGGTGGCGGGGGAGTACAGCAGTATTTT

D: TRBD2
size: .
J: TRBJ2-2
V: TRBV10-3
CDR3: CAISGRDEGELFF
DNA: TGTGCCATAAGCGGGAGGGATGAAGGGGAGCTGTTTTTT

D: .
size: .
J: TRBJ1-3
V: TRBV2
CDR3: CATGGFGAGNTIYF
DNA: TGTGCCACCGGGGGGTTCGGCGCTGGAAACACCATATATTTT

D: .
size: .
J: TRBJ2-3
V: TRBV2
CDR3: CASSETSPGSDTQYF
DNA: TGTGCCAGCAGTGAAACTAGCCCTGGGTCAGATACGCAGTATTTT

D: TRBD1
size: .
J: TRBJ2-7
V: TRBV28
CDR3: CASSPFDRGWYEQYF
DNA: TGTGCCAGCAGTCCCTTTGACAGGGGATGGTACGAGCAGTACTTC

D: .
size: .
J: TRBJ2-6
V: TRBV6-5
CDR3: CASQGGPGANVLTF
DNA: TGTGCCAGCCAGGGCGGACCAGGGGCCAACGTCCTGACTTTC

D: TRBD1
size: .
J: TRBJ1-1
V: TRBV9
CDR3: CASSPQGGYTEAFF
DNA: TGTGCCAGCAGCCCTCAGGGGGGCTACACTGAAGCTTTCTTT

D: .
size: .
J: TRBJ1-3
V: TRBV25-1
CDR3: CASSALMAGGPIYF
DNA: TGTGCCAGCAGCGCCCTGATGGCGGGGGGCCCCATATATTTT